These T cell receptor beta chains were read from a single sample in a study of blood T cell repertoires in COVID-19. Only in-frame clones appear in the TCRdb table, and some are missing; sequencing was by immunoSEQ multiplex PCR. The sample consists of 60,000 to 75,000 clones, 75% to 90% of them appearing once. What was sequenced was peripheral blood. These receptor sequences come from a man aged 50 to 60 with active COVID-19. CDR3s include the opening cysteine and the closing phenylalanine or tryptophan. The D gene is left open where the match is weak. Expanded clones get a size class; other rows say once, few or many, or leave the size out.

V gene	D gene	J gene	clone size	CDR3 DNA	CDR3 protein
TRBV9	TRBD1	TRBJ2-5	-	TGTGCCAGCAGCGTAGCAACAGGGGGCGGGGAGACCCAGTACTTC	CASSVATGGGETQYF
TRBV2	-	TRBJ2-2	-	TGTGCCAGCAACCAACAGGGATTCACCGGGGAGCTGTTTTTT	CASNQQGFTGELFF
TRBV14	-	TRBJ2-2	-	TGTGCCAGCAGCCCTTGGACAGCGAGGACCGGGGAGCTGTTTTTT	CASSPWTARTGELFF
TRBV7-2	-	TRBJ1-5	-	TGTGCCAGCAGTCCCGGGGTAAGGGAGCCCCAGCATTTT	CASSPGVREPQHF
TRBV24-1	TRBD2	TRBJ2-1	once	TGTGCCACCAGTGGGCTAGCGGGAAATGAGCAGTTCTTC	CATSGLAGNEQFF
TRBV2	TRBD1	TRBJ2-7	once	TGTGCCAGCAGTGAACGGAGACAGGGCGGCGAGCAGTACTTC	CASSERRQGGEQYF
TRBV11-2	-	TRBJ2-7	-	TGTGCCAGCAGCTCCACAGGTTACGAGCAGTACTTC	CASSSTGYEQYF
TRBV27	TRBD1	TRBJ1-4	-	TGTGCCAGCAGTTCCCTGGACAGGGGAGGAGAAAAACTGTTTTTT	CASSSLDRGGEKLFF
TRBV6-2/TRBV6-3	-	TRBJ2-5	once	TGTGCCAGCAGTTACTGGGGCGAGACCCAGTACTTC	CASSYWGETQYF
TRBV2	-	TRBJ1-2	-	TGTGCCAGCAGTGAGGCAGGGAAAGGCTATGGCTACACCTTC	CASSEAGKGYGYTF
TRBV6-1	TRBD2	TRBJ2-1	-	TGTGCCAGCAGTGCCCGACTAGCGCGCACTTACAATGAGCAGTTCTTC	CASSARLARTYNEQFF
TRBV6-2/TRBV6-3	-	TRBJ1-5	-	TGTGCCAGCAGCCCTCCAGGGGATTATAGCAATCAGCCCCAGCATTTT	CASSPPGDYSNQPQHF
TRBV4-3	TRBD1	TRBJ2-3	few	TGCGCCAGCAGCCAAGGGGCCCTAACAGGGGCCGCAGATACGCAGTATTTT	CASSQGALTGAADTQYF
TRBV11-1	-	TRBJ1-1	-	TGTGCCAGCAGCTTAACACCACAACAGGGGAACACTGAAGCTTTCTTT	CASSLTPQQGNTEAFF
TRBV5-5	TRBD2	TRBJ2-2	-	TGTGCCAGCAGCTTGAATAGCGGGAGGGCCGCCGGGGAGCTGTTTTTT	CASSLNSGRAAGELFF
TRBV28	-	TRBJ1-1	few	TGTGCCAGCAGTTTAACCGGGATTAACACTGAAGCTTTCTTT	CASSLTGINTEAFF
TRBV11-3	-	TRBJ2-4	-	TGTGCCAGCAGCTTAGAGCCGAGTTCTCAAAACATTCAGTACTTC	CASSLEPSSQNIQYF
TRBV18	TRBD2	TRBJ2-1	-	TGTGCCAGCTCACCTGGGCTAGCGGGAGGGACTCGGAATGAGCAGTTCTTC	CASSPGLAGGTRNEQFF
TRBV14	TRBD2	TRBJ2-5	-	TGTGCCAGCAGCACAGCAGCGGGAAGCCACGTAACCCAGTACTTC	CASSTAAGSHVTQYF
TRBV24-1	-	TRBJ2-3	-	TGTGCCACCAGTGATCCGGGGCGCGGGGAAGATACGCAGTATTTT	CATSDPGRGEDTQYF
TRBV7-9	TRBD1	TRBJ1-2	-	TGTGCCAGCAGCGGAGGCAGGGGGCAGGAAGCTAACTATGGCTACACCTTC	CASSGGRGQEANYGYTF
TRBV4-2	-	TRBJ2-3	few	TGTGCCAGCAGCCAAGGGGCCTACACAGATACGCAGTATTTT	CASSQGAYTDTQYF
TRBV4-2	-	TRBJ1-2	-	TGTGCCAGCAGCCAGAAGGGAAGGGGGAACTATGGCTACACCTTC	CASSQKGRGNYGYTF
TRBV18	TRBD1	TRBJ1-2	few	TGTGCCAGCTCCTTGGACAGGGGCCGCTATGGCTACACCTTC	CASSLDRGRYGYTF
TRBV28	-	TRBJ1-2	-	TGTGCCAGCAGTTCCCACACAACCTCGGGCTACACCTTC	CASSSHTTSGYTF
TRBV2	-	TRBJ2-7	-	TGTGCCAGCAGTGAACGGGGTTACGAGCAGTACTTC	CASSERGYEQYF
TRBV13	TRBD2	TRBJ2-7	-	TGTGCCAGCAGCCACTGGACTAGCGGGCGCTCCTACGAGCAGTACTTC	CASSHWTSGRSYEQYF
TRBV20-1	-	TRBJ1-2	-	TGCAGTGCTACAGGGTCTGGCTACACCTTC	CSATGSGYTF
TRBV7-9	TRBD1	TRBJ2-7	-	TGTGCCAGCAGCCAGGCGGACAGGGGGAGAGAGCAGTACTTC	CASSQADRGREQYF
TRBV7-2	TRBD2	TRBJ2-7	-	TGTGCCAGCAGCTCAGTGGGACTAGCGGGAGCCGGGGGTCTCGAGCAGTACTTC	CASSSVGLAGAGGLEQYF
TRBV28	-	TRBJ1-2	once	TGTGCCAGCAGTGGGGGGGGCCGCAACTATGGCTACACCTTC	CASSGGGRNYGYTF
TRBV5-5	TRBD1	TRBJ2-7	-	TGTGCCAGCAGCTTGCCGCAGGGGGCATATTCCTACGAGCAGTACTTC	CASSLPQGAYSYEQYF
TRBV5-1	TRBD2	TRBJ2-7	-	TGCGCCAGCAGCTTGGCAGCGGGACTTTCGAGTGGCTACGAGCAGTACTTC	CASSLAAGLSSGYEQYF
TRBV5-4	-	TRBJ1-1	-	TGTGCCAGCAGCTTGGCCGGGTCGTTCGGAGCTTTCTTT	CASSLAGSFGAFF
TRBV5-1	-	TRBJ2-3	-	TGCGCCAGCAGCCGGGATCAGGCGGGGCTCACAGATACGCAGTATTTT	CASSRDQAGLTDTQYF
TRBV6-5	-	TRBJ2-2	-	TGTGCCAGCAGTTACTGGGCAGACACCGGGGAGCTGTTTTTT	CASSYWADTGELFF